This TCR beta chain was obtained from a study of shared clonotypes between healthy human individuals. Study-level information: Three plates each covered CD4 naive and memory; CD8 naive two, CD8 memory one.

Regarding the study as a whole: Sequencing depth was expected to affect clonotype sharing among donors.

Concerning this clone itself: What it recognizes is unknown.

This CDR3 spans 14 amino acids. V lost 5 bases and J lost 7, with 17 bases in between. Germline V gene sequence: CDR1 SGHTA, CDR2 FQGNSA. The test was conducted at deep level. TCRdb's table, derived via immunoSEQ multiplex PCR, lists solely in-frame clones and lacks some. The sample lists roughly 2.5 million clones; around 94% were seen once. Sequenced input: naive CD4+ T cells sorted from blood. The subset was: CD45RA+ positively selected. The chain carries TRBV7-2 and TRBJ1-2, with a weak D call TRBD1 (6 bases). The sequence was collected from a man younger than 30 in good health. This CDR3 is CASSMGVTGIGYTF. The DNA of the CDR3 is TGTGCCAGCAGCATGGGAGTAACAGGGATTGGCTACACCTTC.